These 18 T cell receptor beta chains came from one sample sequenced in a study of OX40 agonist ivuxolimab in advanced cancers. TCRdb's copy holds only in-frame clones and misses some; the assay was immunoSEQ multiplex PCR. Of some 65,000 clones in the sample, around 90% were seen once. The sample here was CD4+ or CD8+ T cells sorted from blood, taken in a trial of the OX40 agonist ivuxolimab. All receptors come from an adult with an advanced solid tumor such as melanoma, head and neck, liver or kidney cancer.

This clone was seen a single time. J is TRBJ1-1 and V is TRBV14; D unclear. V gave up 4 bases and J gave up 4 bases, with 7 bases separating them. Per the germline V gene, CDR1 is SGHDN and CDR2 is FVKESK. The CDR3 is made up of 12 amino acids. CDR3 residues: CASSRGLTEAFF. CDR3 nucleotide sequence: TGTGCCAGCAGCCGCGGGCTCACTGAAGCTTTCTTT.

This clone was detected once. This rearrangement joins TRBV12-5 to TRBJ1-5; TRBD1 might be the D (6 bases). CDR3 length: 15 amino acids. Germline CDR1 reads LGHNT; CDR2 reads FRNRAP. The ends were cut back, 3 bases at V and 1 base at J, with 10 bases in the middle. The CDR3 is CASGFGGASNQPQHF. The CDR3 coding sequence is TGTGCTAGTGGTTTTGGGGGGGCCAGCAATCAGCCCCAGCATTTT.

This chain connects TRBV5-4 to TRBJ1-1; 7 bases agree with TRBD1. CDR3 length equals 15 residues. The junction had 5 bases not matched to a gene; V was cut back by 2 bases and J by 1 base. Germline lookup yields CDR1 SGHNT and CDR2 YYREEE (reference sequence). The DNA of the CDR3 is TGTGCCAGCAGCTTTAGACAGGGAGGGAACACTGAAGCTTTCTTT. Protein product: CASSFRQGGNTEAFF.

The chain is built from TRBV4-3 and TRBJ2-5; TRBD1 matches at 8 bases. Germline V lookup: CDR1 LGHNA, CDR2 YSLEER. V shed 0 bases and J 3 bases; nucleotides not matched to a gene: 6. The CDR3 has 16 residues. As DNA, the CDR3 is TGCGCCAGCAGCCAAGATGGTACAGGGGGTAAAGAGACCCAGTACTTC. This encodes CASSQDGTGGKETQYF.

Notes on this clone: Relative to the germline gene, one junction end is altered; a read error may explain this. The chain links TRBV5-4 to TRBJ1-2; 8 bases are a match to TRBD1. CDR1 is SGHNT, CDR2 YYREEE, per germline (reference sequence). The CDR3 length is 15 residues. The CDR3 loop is CASSQEGQGARGYTF. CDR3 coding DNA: TGCGCCAGCAGCCAAGAAGGGCAGGGGGCGCGTGGCTACACCTTC.

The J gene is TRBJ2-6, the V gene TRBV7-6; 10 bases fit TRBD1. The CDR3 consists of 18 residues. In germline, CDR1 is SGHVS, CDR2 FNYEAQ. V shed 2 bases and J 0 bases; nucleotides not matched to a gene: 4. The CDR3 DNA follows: TGTGCCAGCAGCTTATCCGGGACAGGGGTCTCTGGGGCCAACGTCCTGACTTTC. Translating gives CASSLSGTGVSGANVLTF.

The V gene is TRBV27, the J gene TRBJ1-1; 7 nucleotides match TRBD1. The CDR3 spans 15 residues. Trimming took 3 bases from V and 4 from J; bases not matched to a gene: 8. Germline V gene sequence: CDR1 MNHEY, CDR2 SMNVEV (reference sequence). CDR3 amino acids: CASSFFRGSRTEAFF. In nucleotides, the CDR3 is TGTGCCAGCAGTTTTTTCAGGGGGTCGCGCACTGAAGCTTTCTTT.

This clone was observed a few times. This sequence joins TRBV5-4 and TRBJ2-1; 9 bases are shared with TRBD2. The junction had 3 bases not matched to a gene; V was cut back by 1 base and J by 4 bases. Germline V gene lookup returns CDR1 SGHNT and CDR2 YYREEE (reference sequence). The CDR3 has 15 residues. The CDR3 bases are TGTGCCAGCAGCTTGAGCGGGGGGAAGTACAATGAGCAGTTCTTC. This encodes CASSLSGGKYNEQFF.

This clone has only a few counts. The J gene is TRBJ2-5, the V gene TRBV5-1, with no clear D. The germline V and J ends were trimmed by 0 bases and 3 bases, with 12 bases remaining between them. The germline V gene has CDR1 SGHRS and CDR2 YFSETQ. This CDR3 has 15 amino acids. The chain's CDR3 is CASSLAFRTEETQYF. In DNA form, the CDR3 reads TGCGCCAGCAGCTTGGCCTTCAGGACGGAAGAGACCCAGTACTTC.

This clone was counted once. The CDR3 sequence: CASSVGTRDYGYTF. As DNA, the CDR3 is TGTGCCAGCAGTGTGGGGACGAGGGACTATGGCTACACCTTC. The chain is built from TRBV6-5 and TRBJ1-2; D may be TRBD1 (5 bases). In germline, CDR1 is MNHEY, CDR2 SVGAGI. CDR3 length: 14 residues. Trimming cost V 5 bases and J 3 bases, with 13 bases left between them.

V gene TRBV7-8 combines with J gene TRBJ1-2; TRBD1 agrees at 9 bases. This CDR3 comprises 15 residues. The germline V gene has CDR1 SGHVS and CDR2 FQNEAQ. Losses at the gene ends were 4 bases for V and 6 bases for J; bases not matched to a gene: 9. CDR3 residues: CASSSNTGGVNGYTF. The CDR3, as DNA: TGTGCCAGCAGCTCAAACACAGGGGGCGTCAATGGCTACACCTTC.

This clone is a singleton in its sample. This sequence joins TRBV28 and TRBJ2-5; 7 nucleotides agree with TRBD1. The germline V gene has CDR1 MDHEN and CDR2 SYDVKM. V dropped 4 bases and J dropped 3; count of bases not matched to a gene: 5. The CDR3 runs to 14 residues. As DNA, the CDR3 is TGTGCCAGCAGTTCCAGGACAGGAAAAGAGACCCAGTACTTC. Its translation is CASSSRTGKETQYF.

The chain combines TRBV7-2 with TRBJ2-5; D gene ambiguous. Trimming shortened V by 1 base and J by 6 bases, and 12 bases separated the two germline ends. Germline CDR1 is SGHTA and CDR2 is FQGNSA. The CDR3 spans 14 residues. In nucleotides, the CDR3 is TGTGCCAGCAGCTTAGAGGGCTCAAGCAAGACCCAGTACTTC. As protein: CASSLEGSSKTQYF. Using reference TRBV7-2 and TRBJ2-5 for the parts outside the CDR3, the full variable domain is GAGVSQSPSNKVTEKGKDVELRCDPISGHTALYWYRQSLGQGLEFLIYFQGNSAPDKSGLPSDRFSAERTGGSVSTLTIQRTQQEDSAVYLCASSLEGSSKTQYFGPGTRLLVL.

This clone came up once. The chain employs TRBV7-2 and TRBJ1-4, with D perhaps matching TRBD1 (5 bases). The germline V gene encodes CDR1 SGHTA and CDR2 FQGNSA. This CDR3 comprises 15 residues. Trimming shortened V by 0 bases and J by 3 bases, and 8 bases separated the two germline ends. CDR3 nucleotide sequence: TGTGCCAGCAGCTTAGCCGGGACCGCTAATGAAAAACTGTTTTTT. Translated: CASSLAGTANEKLFF.

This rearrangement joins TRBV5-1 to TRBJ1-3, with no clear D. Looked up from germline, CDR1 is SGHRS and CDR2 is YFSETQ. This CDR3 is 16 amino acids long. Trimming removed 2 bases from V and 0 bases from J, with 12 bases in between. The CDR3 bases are TGCGCCAGCAGCTTAGAGGGTCGGGACTCTGGAAACACCATATATTTT. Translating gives CASSLEGRDSGNTIYF.

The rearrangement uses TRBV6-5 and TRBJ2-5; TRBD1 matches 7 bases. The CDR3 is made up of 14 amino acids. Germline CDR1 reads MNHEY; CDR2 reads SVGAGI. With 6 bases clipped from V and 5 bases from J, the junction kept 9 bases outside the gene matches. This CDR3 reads CASRAGGLRETQYF. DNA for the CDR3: TGTGCCAGCAGGGCAGGGGGTTTAAGGGAGACCCAGTACTTC.

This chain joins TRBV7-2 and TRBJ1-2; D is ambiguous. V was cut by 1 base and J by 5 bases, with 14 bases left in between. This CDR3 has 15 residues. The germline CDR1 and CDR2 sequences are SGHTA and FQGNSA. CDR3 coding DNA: TGTGCCAGCAGCTTAGGGCGGGCCTCTCCGTATGGCTACACCTTC. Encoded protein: CASSLGRASPYGYTF.

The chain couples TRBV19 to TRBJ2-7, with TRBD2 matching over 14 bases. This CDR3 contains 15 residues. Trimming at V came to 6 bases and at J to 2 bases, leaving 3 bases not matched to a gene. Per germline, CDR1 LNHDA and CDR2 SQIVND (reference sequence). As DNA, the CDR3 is TGTGCCAGTAGCTCGGGACTAGCGGGGGCCTACGAGCAGTACTTC. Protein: CASSSGLAGAYEQYF.